The 5 T cell receptor beta chains below were found in one sample sequenced in a study of T cells in women clearing cervical HPV infection. TCRdb keeps only in-frame clones here, not all; method: immunoSEQ multiplex PCR. This sample contains about 46,000 clones. The sample comprised blood buffy coat. Every receptor here comes from a woman aged 18 to 75 with a cervical HPV16 infection that either progressed to CIN3+ or cleared (not recorded which).

A remark on this clone: The read ends 3 residues shy of where the CDR3 ends; the end is completed using the germline J gene. This chain uses TRBV6-1 with TRBJ2-1, with a possible D match to TRBD2 (6 bases). The germline gives CDR1 MNHNS, CDR2 SASEGT. V was shortened by 2 bases and J by 3 bases, with 11 bases between the two germline ends. The CDR3 consists of 15 residues. The CDR3 bases that were read are TGTGCCAGCAGTGAACACGGGGGTGGCTACAATGAG. Its translation: CASSEHGGGYNE. The CDR3 in its entirety is CASSEHGGGYNEQFF.

Remarks on this clone: The observed sequence ends 3 residues before the CDR3 terminus, with the missing tail filled in from the germline J gene. J is TRBJ1-4 and V is TRBV18; 8 nucleotides agree with TRBD1. Germline lookup yields CDR1 KGHSH and CDR2 LQKENI. V was clipped by 2 bases and J by 1 base; unmatched bases: 15. The CDR3 spans 20 residues. The sequenced CDR3 bases are TGTGCCAGCTCACCAAAAGGCTCCTCGGGACAGGCAGGAACTAATGAAAAA. Protein: CASSPKGSSGQAGTNEK. The CDR3 reads in full as CASSPKGSSGQAGTNEKLFF.

Comments on this clone: Coverage ceases 3 residues before the CDR3 finishes, and the germline J gene fills in the end. The genes are TRBV29-1 and TRBJ2-1; TRBD2 is a possible D gene (5 bases). The CDR3 runs 13 residues. V lost 5 bases to trimming and J lost 4 bases, with 12 bases between them. Germline assignment: CDR1 SQVTM and CDR2 ANQGSEA. The CDR3 reads CSVPGLVYNEQFF. The CDR3 DNA, read in part, is TGCAGCGTTCCGGGGTTAGTTTACAATGAG.

CDR3 DNA (partial): TGTGCCAGCAGTTACAGCGGGGCG. This encodes CASSYSGA. The whole CDR3 protein is CASSYSGAQYF. This chain joins TRBV6-2 or TRBV6-3 and TRBJ2-3; 7 bases agree with TRBD2. The CDR3 end falls 3 residues outside the read, so it is completed with the germline J gene. The germline gives CDR1 MNHEY, CDR2 SVGEGT. The CDR3 spans 11 residues.

As regards this clone: The missing CDR3 end, 3 residues past where the read stops, is filled in from the germline J gene. The chain carries TRBV18 and TRBJ2-7, with TRBD1 matching 9 bases. With V trimmed by 0 bases and J by 6 bases, 9 bases remained unmatched. Germline loops: CDR1 KGHSH, CDR2 LQKENI. CDR3 length: 16 residues. CDR3 region: CASSPPGGTGSGEQYF. Incomplete CDR3 DNA: TGTGCCAGCTCACCACCGGGAGGGACAGGGTCCGGCGAG.